This T cell receptor beta chain was sequenced for a study of shared clonotypes between healthy human individuals. Overall study findings and caveats: The study generally estimated greater richness for naive than memory subsets. Between several donors, naive CD4 clonotypes were shared at a level of about 5%.

A note on this clone: The antigen is not known.

The authors split each subset's genomic DNA evenly across several immunoSEQ plates. Profiling relied on immunoSEQ multiplex PCR, and the TCRdb table lists in-frame clones only, not all of them. Found here are approximately 2.3 million clones, about 92% of them singletons; the top ten hold roughly 0.36%. CDR1 is SGHRS, CDR2 YFSETQ, per germline. The V and J ends lost 1 base and 7 bases respectively, with 12 bases between them. The CDR3 is 14 residues long. Donors comprised healthy HIV-negative adults lacking recent acute infections or vaccinations. The V gene is TRBV5-1, the J gene TRBJ1-5, with D perhaps TRBD1 (5 bases). The sequence was collected from a man between 18 and 35 years old in good health. Some clones in this sample may be carry-over from other donors' samples. The sequenced sample was naive CD4+ T cells from PBMCs. Indicated subset: CD45RA+ positively selected. The CDR3 spells CASSLSGGGQPQHF. DNA for the CDR3: TGCGCCAGCAGCTTGTCGGGGGGAGGGCAGCCCCAGCATTTT.